This TCR beta chain was identified during a study of T cells in Graves' hyperthyroidism and ophthalmopathy (dated by TCRdb to between 2018 and 2021). About the full investigation: Peripheral blood samples were taken at the time of initial diagnosis, prior to any treatment. TCR V-J signatures able to tell the groups apart were searched for in a discovery cohort of approximately 95 patients, of whom over 40 had Graves' ophthalmopathy and 55 to 65 had stable Graves' hyperthyroidism. The 100 discovery patients were randomly split 7:3 into training and test sets. The paper reports TCR Vbeta CDR3 sequencing of some 140 peripheral blood samples: around 45 ophthalmopathy, about 75 hyperthyroidism and around 17 progressor patients. Following sampling, methimazole starting at 30 mg daily was given to hyperthyroidism patients, and high-dose intravenous methylprednisolone was given to ophthalmopathy patients. An independent validation cohort of under 20 hyperthyroidism patients and about 15 patients who later progressed to ophthalmopathy tested prospective prediction of ophthalmopathy. In addition, the study compared T-cell repertoires in thyroid tissue and in blood from several Graves' hyperthyroidism patients.

The germline V gene encodes CDR1 MNHNS and CDR2 SASEGT. Counted from cysteine to phenylalanine, this CDR3 has 13 amino acids. CDR3 DNA is the only sequence kept; it has 39 bases, read in frame from the first base. V gives up 5 bases and J gives up 6 bases, and the segment between their germline ends measures 12 bases. The TCR beta CDR3 regions were amplified from RNA transcripts. The TCR CDR3 was subjected to a first round of RT-PCR using the HTBI primer set and the Qiagen OneStep RT-PCR kit. A second multiplex PCR round built the libraries, followed by size selection and purification. Sequencing of the libraries was done on an Illumina HiSeq2000 using paired-end 100 bp reads. On the authors' methods: Raw data were processed with SOAPnuke, discarding reads with adapters, uncalled bases, mean Phred below 15, or no exact constant-primer or identifier match. COPE v1.2.5 was used to merge the high-quality paired reads, and each unique nucleotide sequence was defined as a clonotype. Clonotypes were aligned to IMGT TRBV, TRBD and TRBJ reference segments using MiTCR v1.1. Analysis was restricted to V-J combinations with a frequency above 0.0001, which covered about 99% of repertoires. A TCS score was defined as the ratio of F50 (clonal expansion) to E x V (chaos), with BLOSUM62-based TCRdist applied between CDR3 peptides within each V-J. Welch's t-statistics and random forest reduced roughly 540 V-J features to about 13, which were used in a naive Bayes classifier (R e1071). The public reads were quality trimmed at Q25 with fastp and then assembled into clones with MiXCR by TCRdb, keeping productive beta chains. When rows share a CDR3 protein, they turn into one entry using the most common DNA and genes. The V and J calls and clone size are TCRdb's, not the authors'. This sample lists a few hundred thousand distinct CDR3 sequences; about 20% were detected once. 45% to 55% of the sample belongs to the ten largest clones.

Overall study results and their limits: In validation, progression to ophthalmopathy was predicted by the model with 65% to 71% sensitivity and around 75% specificity, a median of 6.5 months before onset. Ophthalmopathy was separated from stable hyperthyroidism by a 13 V-J signature model, with roughly 88% sensitivity and roughly 81% specificity obtained in cross-validation and 80%/75% obtained in testing. Most expanded thyroid clonotypes (frequency above 0.001) were also detected in blood, a finding suggesting that blood repertoires may reflect thyroid immune responses. No statistical method was used to set the sample size in advance, and investigators knew the group allocation.

Stable Graves' hyperthyroidism was defined as no progression to ophthalmopathy during 18 months of follow-up. Hyperthyroidism patients were newly diagnosed, with disease duration under 2 months, and aged 18 to 65 years. Patients with uncontrolled infections, other autoimmune diseases, pregnancy or lactation were excluded. Diagnoses relied on clinical symptoms, serum thyroxine and TRAb, thyroid ultrasound and orbital computed tomography. Ficoll-Paque density gradient centrifugation was used to isolate PBMCs from 10 ml of fresh peripheral blood. Total RNA was extracted using Trizol reagent, and RNA quality was assessed on an Agilent 2100 Bioanalyzer. This clonotype was recorded at least ten times. There is no known antigen for this receptor. No base quality information exists; no much larger clone differs at one position.

The sequencing input was blood. The sequence derives from a woman aged 50 to 60 with Graves' hyperthyroidism. Recombination joined TRBV6-1 with TRBJ2-3; a weak D assignment points to TRBD1 (6 bases agree). The nucleotide sequence is TGTGCCAGCAGTCCAGGGGTGGGTGATACGCAGTATTTT. Its coded protein is CASSPGVGDTQYF.